This T cell receptor beta chain was sequenced in a study of OX40 agonist ivuxolimab in advanced cancers. Study-level background: Subjects had a mean age of about 61 years, with a range of roughly 20 to 79; less than 90% were male.

The assay was immunoSEQ multiplex PCR, and TCRdb's table has in-frame clones only and misses some. The sample has 60,000 to 65,000 clones; roughly 90% are singletons. Comments on this clone: Its antigen is currently unknown.

Study-level findings and limits: Clonal expansion was among the lowest in partial responders at 0.1-3.0 mg/kg, especially CD8+. CD4+ and CD8+ blood T cells expanded clonally by week 6 at 0.1 to 3.0 mg/kg.

The CDR3 consists of 16 residues. Germline V gives CDR1 MGHRA, CDR2 YSYEKL. J lost 7 bases, V lost 0 bases, and 9 bases had no gene match. The rearrangement joins TRBV4-1 to TRBJ1-5, with 7 bases aligning to TRBD1. Sequencing was performed on CD4+ or CD8+ T cells sorted from blood, taken in a trial of the OX40 agonist ivuxolimab. The origin of this receptor is an adult with an advanced solid tumor such as melanoma, head and neck, liver or kidney cancer. Here the CDR3 DNA reads TGCGCCAGCAGCCAAGATGGAGACAGGGTTGGACAGCCCCAGCATTTT. Translation gives CASSQDGDRVGQPQHF.